This TCR beta chain was observed in a study of blood T cell repertoires in COVID-19. Background on the study: Acute and convalescent COVID-19 samples came from the United States, Italy and Spain. T cells, B-cell-depleted T cells, or PBMCs provided the cDNA or gDNA that served as material.

There are 11 residues in the CDR3. Under the authors' procedure: Estimation of nucleated cell counts relied on the amplification of reference gene primers. The table came from immunoSEQ multiplex PCR; TCRdb's copy has only in-frame clones and leaves some out. That table furnishes V, J and clone size, whereas the DNA furnished D and trimming. Of around 230,000 clones in the sample, about 81% were seen once. Input material: peripheral blood. The V and J genes are TRBV21-1 and TRBJ2-5; the table calls TRBD2, which could not be checked here. TRBV21-1 is termed a pseudogene. The sequence was obtained from a woman aged 60-70 years with active or convalescent COVID-19. DNA for the CDR3: TGTGCCAGCAGCAAGACTGGGACCCAGTACTTC. It is translated as CASSKTGTQYF.